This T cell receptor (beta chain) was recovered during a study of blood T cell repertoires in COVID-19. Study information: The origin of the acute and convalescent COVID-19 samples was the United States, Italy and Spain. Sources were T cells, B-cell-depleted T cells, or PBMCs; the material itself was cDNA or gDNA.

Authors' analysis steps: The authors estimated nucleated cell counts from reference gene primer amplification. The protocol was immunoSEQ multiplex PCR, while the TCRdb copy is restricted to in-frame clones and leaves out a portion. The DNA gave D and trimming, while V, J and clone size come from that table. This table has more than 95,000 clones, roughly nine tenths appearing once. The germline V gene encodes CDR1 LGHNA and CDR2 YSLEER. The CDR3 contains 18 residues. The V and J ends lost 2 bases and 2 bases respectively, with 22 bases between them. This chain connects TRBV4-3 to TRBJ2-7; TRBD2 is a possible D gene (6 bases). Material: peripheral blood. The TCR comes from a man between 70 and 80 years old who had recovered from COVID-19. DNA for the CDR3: TGCGCCAGCAGCCAAAGGCTAAAGATAGCGGAAGAACCCTACGAGCAGTACTTC. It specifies CASSQRLKIAEEPYEQYF.